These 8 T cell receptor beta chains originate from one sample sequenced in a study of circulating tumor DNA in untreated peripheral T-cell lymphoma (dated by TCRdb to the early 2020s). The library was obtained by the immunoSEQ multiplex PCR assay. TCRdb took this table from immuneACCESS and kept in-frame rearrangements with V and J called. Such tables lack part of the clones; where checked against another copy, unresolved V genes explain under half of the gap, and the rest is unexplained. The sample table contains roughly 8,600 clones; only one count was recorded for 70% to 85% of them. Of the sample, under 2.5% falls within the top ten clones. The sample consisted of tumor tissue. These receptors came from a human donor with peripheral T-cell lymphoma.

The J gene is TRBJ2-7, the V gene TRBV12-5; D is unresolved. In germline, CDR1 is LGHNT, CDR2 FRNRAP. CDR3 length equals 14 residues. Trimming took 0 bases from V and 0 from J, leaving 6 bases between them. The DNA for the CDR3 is TGTGCTAGTGGTTTGGTACCTGGCTCCTACGAGCAGTACTTC. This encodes CASGLVPGSYEQYF.

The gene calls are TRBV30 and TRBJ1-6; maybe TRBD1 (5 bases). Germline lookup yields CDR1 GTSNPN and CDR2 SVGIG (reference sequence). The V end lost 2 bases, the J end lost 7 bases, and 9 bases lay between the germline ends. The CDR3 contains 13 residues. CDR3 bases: TGTGCCTGGAGTCAGGGTACGAATTCACCCCTCCACTTT. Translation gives CAWSQGTNSPLHF. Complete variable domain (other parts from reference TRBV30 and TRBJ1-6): SQTIHQWPATLVQPVGSPLSLECTVEGTSNPNLYWYRQAAGRGLQLLFYSVGIGQISSEVPQNLSASRPQDRQFILSSKKLLLSDSGFYLCAWSQGTNSPLHFGNGTRLTVT.

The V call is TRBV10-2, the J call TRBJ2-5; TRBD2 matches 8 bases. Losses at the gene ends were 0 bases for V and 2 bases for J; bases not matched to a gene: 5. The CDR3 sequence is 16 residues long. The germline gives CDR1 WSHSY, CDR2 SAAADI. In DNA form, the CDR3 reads TGCGCCAGCAGTGAGTCTCCGCAGCGGGGGCAAGAGACCCAGTACTTC. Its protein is CASSESPQRGQETQYF.

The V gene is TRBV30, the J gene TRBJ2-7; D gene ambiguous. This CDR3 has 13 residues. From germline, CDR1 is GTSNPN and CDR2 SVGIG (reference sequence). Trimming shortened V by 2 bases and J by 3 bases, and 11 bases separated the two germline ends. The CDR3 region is CAWSKGKSYEQYF. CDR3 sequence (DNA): TGTGCCTGGAGTAAGGGAAAAAGCTACGAGCAGTACTTC.

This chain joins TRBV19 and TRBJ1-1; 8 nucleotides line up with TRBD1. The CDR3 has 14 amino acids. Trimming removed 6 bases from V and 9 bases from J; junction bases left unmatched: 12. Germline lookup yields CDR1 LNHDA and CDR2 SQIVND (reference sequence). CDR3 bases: TGTGCCAGTAGCGAATCCAACGGACAGGGCAAAGCTTTCTTT. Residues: CASSESNGQGKAFF.

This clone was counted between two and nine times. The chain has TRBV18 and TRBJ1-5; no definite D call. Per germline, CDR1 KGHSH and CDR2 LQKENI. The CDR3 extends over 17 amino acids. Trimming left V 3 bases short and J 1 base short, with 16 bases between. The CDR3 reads CASSPCLTEPSNQPQHF. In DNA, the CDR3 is TGTGCCAGCTCACCGTGTCTGACCGAACCGAGCAATCAGCCCCAGCATTTT.

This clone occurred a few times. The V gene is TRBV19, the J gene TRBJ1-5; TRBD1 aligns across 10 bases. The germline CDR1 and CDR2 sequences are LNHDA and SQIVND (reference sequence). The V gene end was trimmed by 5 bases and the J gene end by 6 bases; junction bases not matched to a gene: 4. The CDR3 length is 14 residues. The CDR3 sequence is CASSHGTGVQPQHF. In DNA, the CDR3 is TGTGCCAGTAGTCACGGGACAGGGGTTCAGCCCCAGCATTTT.

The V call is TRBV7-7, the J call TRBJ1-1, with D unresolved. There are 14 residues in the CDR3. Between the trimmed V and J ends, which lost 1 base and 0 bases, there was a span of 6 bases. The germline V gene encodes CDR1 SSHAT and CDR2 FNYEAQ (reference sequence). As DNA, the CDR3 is TGTGCCAGCAGCTTAGGTCAGGTGAACACTGAAGCTTTCTTT. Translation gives CASSLGQVNTEAFF.